The clone carrying this T cell receptor (beta chain) showed up just once. The data stem from a study of blood T cell repertoires in COVID-19. Study information: Sources were T cells, B-cell-depleted T cells, or PBMCs; the material itself was cDNA or gDNA.

The CDR3 spans 14 residues. Trimming removed 4 bases from V and 0 bases from J, with 8 bases in between. CDR1 is SGHNT, CDR2 YENEEA, per germline. TCRdb keeps only in-frame clones here, not all; method: immunoSEQ multiplex PCR. The profile covers tens of thousands of clones, with around 87% appearing a single time and 3.9% taken by the ten largest. V gene TRBV11-3 combines with J gene TRBJ2-3; D is undetermined. Sequencing used peripheral blood. The TCR sequence derives from a man between 70 and 80 years old with active COVID-19. CDR3 DNA: TGTGCCAGCAGCTCGCGACAAAGCACAGATACGCAGTATTTT. Translating it yields CASSSRQSTDTQYF.